Sequencing of this TCR beta chain was carried out in a study of blood T cells in healthy people across ages. This clonotype was observed a handful of times. Using a J-beta primer mix together with a sample-barcoded 5' primer, a second PCR was run for roughly 6 to 12 cycles. One entry per CDR3 protein, called by TCRdb with MiXCR from the 5' RACE reads. The repertoire includes approximately 940,000 distinct CDR3 sequences, about 48% of them detected once, and 13% sits in the top ten. Per germline, CDR1 SGHTA and CDR2 FQGNSA. Losses at the gene ends were 5 bases for V and 7 bases for J; bases not matched to a gene: 9. CDR3 size: 14 residues.

The sequencing input was blood. The genes are TRBV7-2 and TRBJ2-5; TRBD2 matches at 8 bases. The clonotype was recovered from a man aged 25-45 years in good health. The CDR3 is CASSETGTSGTQYF. The DNA of the CDR3 is TGTGCCAGCAGCGAGACCGGGACTAGTGGGACCCAGTACTTC.